The rows below give T cell receptor beta chains drawn from one sample of a study of shared clonotypes between healthy human individuals. Some clones are missing from TCRdb's copy, which holds only in-frame ones; the method was immunoSEQ multiplex PCR. The table records about 1.5 million clones, 95% to 97% of them present only once. Sequencing was carried out using naive CD4+ T cells sorted from blood. Receptor source: a man aged 30-40 years in good health. The CDR3 runs from the conserved cysteine through the conserved F or W. A D gene is named only where the DNA matches it firmly. Clone size is given for some rows only: seen once, a few or many times, or a class if the clone is expanded.

CASSILSRGRGDTQYF TGTGCCAGTAGTATATTAAGCAGAGGGAGGGGAGATACGCAGTATTTT TRBV19 . TRBD2 TRBJ2-3
CASSYGGQGGYEQYF TGTGCCAGCAGTTACGGGGGACAGGGCGGCTACGAGCAGTACTTC TRBV6-5 . TRBD1 TRBJ2-7
CASSMVRSSGSPDTQYF TGTGCCAGTAGTATGGTTCGGTCTAGCGGGAGCCCAGATACGCAGTATTTT TRBV19 . TRBD2 TRBJ2-3
CASRLAGGTGELFF TGTGCCAGCAGACTAGCGGGAGGCACCGGGGAGCTGTTTTTT TRBV28 . TRBD2 TRBJ2-2
CASSYFRGGTEAFF TGTGCCAGCAGTTACTTCCGGGGAGGCACTGAAGCTTTCTTT TRBV6-5 . . TRBJ1-1
CASSALRVEQFF TGTGCCAGCAGTGCTTTACGGGTAGAGCAGTTCTTC TRBV2 . . TRBJ2-1
CASSDGSLGIGELFF TGTGCCAGCAGTGACGGGAGCCTAGGGATCGGGGAGCTGTTTTTT TRBV6-4 . . TRBJ2-2
CASSLSYLGTGDEKLFF TGCGCCAGCAGCTTGTCTTATCTAGGGACAGGCGATGAAAAACTGTTTTTT TRBV5-1 . TRBD1 TRBJ1-4
CASSFLGGGYTF TGTGCCAGCAGCTTTTTAGGAGGTGGCTACACCTTC TRBV7-2 few . TRBJ1-2
CASSSWANTEAFF TGTGCCAGCAGTTCGTGGGCTAACACTGAAGCTTTCTTT TRBV6-1 . . TRBJ1-1
CSVAGGVTINEQFF TGCAGCGTTGCGGGGGGAGTAACCATCAATGAGCAGTTCTTC TRBV29-1 . TRBD2 TRBJ2-1
CASSLGRSRAYEQYF TGCGCCAGCAGCTTGGGTAGGTCCAGGGCCTACGAGCAGTACTTC TRBV5-1 . . TRBJ2-7
CASSFSGGNTIYF TGTGCCAGCAGTTTTTCAGGGGGAAACACCATATATTTT TRBV28 . . TRBJ1-3
CASSLVPRYNEQFF TGTGCCAGCAGCTTGGTGCCCCGATACAATGAGCAGTTCTTC TRBV5-4 . . TRBJ2-1
CASSLATSGPLIREQYF TGTGCCAGCAGCTTGGCGACTAGCGGGCCCCTGATCCGCGAGCAGTACTTC TRBV5-4 . TRBD2 TRBJ2-7
CASSVAASGRPGNEQFF TGTGCCAGCAGCGTAGCTGCAAGCGGGAGGCCGGGGAATGAGCAGTTCTTC TRBV9 . TRBD2 TRBJ2-1
CASSQGTGERDEQYF TGTGCCAGCAGCCAGGGGACAGGGGAACGCGACGAGCAGTACTTC TRBV14 . TRBD1 TRBJ2-7
CSVGQGGAYGYTF TGCAGCGTAGGACAGGGAGGGGCCTATGGCTACACCTTC TRBV29-1 . TRBD1 TRBJ1-2
CASSIRATGDGYTF TGTGCCAGTAGTATTCGGGCGACAGGGGATGGCTACACCTTC TRBV19 . TRBD1 TRBJ1-2
CASSFESGPPLYNEQFF TGCGCCAGCAGCTTCGAATCGGGGCCTCCCCTTTACAATGAGCAGTTCTTC TRBV5-1 . . TRBJ2-1
CASSGDQGPSDTQYF TGTGCCAGCAGTGGGGATCAGGGGCCCTCAGATACGCAGTATTTT TRBV2 . . TRBJ2-3
CASGRVGLIYEQYF TGTGCCAGCGGAAGGGTCGGGCTGATTTACGAGCAGTACTTC TRBV27 . . TRBJ2-7
CSVEPGQNTGELFF TGCAGCGTTGAACCGGGACAGAACACCGGGGAGCTGTTTTTT TRBV29-1 few . TRBJ2-2
CASSVSGLVSSYNEQFF TGTGCCAGCAGCGTAAGCGGACTAGTGAGCTCCTACAATGAGCAGTTCTTC TRBV7-6 . TRBD2 TRBJ2-1
CASNPTGIVAKNIQYF TGTGCCAGCAACCCGACAGGGATCGTAGCCAAAAACATTCAGTACTTC TRBV6-6 . TRBD1 TRBJ2-4
CASSSGQGEEKLFF TGCGCCAGCAGCTCGGGACAGGGAGAAGAAAAACTGTTTTTT TRBV5-1 once TRBD1 TRBJ1-4
CASSLFGVGTGGGDGYTF TGTGCCAGCAGTTTATTCGGCGTAGGGACAGGGGGCGGAGATGGCTACACCTTC TRBV28 . TRBD1 TRBJ1-2
CASSARQGLSGETQYF TGTGCCAGCAGCGCGCGGCAGGGTCTATCCGGAGAGACCCAGTACTTC TRBV5-4 . . TRBJ2-5
CASSTHGNTQYF TGTGCCAGCAGCACACATGGGAATACGCAGTATTTT TRBV5-6 . . TRBJ2-3
CASSLVAGLNTEAFF TGCGCCAGCAGCTTGGTTGCAGGCCTGAACACTGAAGCTTTCTTT TRBV5-1 . . TRBJ1-1